A selection of T cell receptor beta chains follows, all from one sample in a study of OX40 agonist ivuxolimab in advanced cancers. Sequenced by immunoSEQ multiplex PCR; TCRdb stores in-frame clones only, minus some. This sample has approximately 60,000 clones, with around 77% found just once. The sample was CD4+ or CD8+ T cells sorted from blood, taken in a trial of the OX40 agonist ivuxolimab. The source of these receptors is an adult with an advanced solid tumor such as melanoma, head and neck, liver or kidney cancer. CDR3s include the opening cysteine and the closing phenylalanine or tryptophan. Each record gives: J gene, V gene, D gene, clone size, CDR3 DNA, CDR3 protein. D genes are given only for firm matches. Size is omitted from some rows. Given values are once, few, many or a class for expanded clones.

TRBJ2-2	TRBV18	-	many	TGTGCCAGCTCATCGGACGAGGCCGGGGAGCTGTTTTTT	CASSSDEAGELFF
TRBJ1-2	TRBV28	-	few	TGTGCCAGCAGTTCTGGTAGGGGGACCGCGGGCTCACGGTATGGCTACACCTTC	CASSSGRGTAGSRYGYTF
TRBJ2-5	TRBV30	TRBD2	once	TGTGCCTGGACTAGCGGGGGATCGGGGGAGACCCAGTACTTC	CAWTSGGSGETQYF
TRBJ2-3	TRBV7-2	TRBD2	-	TGTGCCAGCAGCTTAACTAGCGGGAGAGATACGCAGTATTTT	CASSLTSGRDTQYF
TRBJ2-2	TRBV11-2	TRBD1	few	TGTGCCAGCAGCTTCCCATTGGGGACAGGGAACACCGGGGAGCTGTTTTTT	CASSFPLGTGNTGELFF
TRBJ2-3	TRBV5-1	-	-	TGCGCCAGCAGCTTGGACGCCCGCACAGATACGCAGTATTTT	CASSLDARTDTQYF
TRBJ2-7	TRBV25-1	-	-	TGTGCCTGGACTTTGTTCTACGAGCAGTACTTC	CAWTLFYEQYF
TRBJ2-7	TRBV5-4	TRBD2	once	TGTGCCAGCAGCTTGGGGGCGGCGGGAGGGAGCTCCTACGAGCAGTACTTC	CASSLGAAGGSSYEQYF
TRBJ2-2	TRBV6-6	TRBD2	-	TGTGCCAGCAGTTACCTAGCGGGGGGGCCCGGGGAGCTGTTTTTT	CASSYLAGGPGELFF
TRBJ1-2	TRBV7-2	-	-	TGTGCCAGCAGCCCTGTGGACCCATACTATGGCTACACCTTC	CASSPVDPYYGYTF
TRBJ2-2	TRBV5-1	TRBD1	few	TGCGCCAGCAGCGGGGGACAGAGCACCGGGGAGCTGTTTTTT	CASSGGQSTGELFF
TRBJ1-1	TRBV9	-	-	TGTGCCAGCAGCGCCCGACAGCTCCCTGACACTGAAGCTTTCTTT	CASSARQLPDTEAFF
TRBJ1-4	TRBV2	TRBD1	-	TGTGCCAGCAGTTACCGACAGGGCTGGATTGAAAAACTGTTTTTT	CASSYRQGWIEKLFF
TRBJ1-2	TRBV18	TRBD1	-	TGTGCCAGCTCACGACAGGGGCAGTGGTATGGCTACACCTTC	CASSRQGQWYGYTF
TRBJ2-5	TRBV7-2	-	-	TGTGCCAGCAGCTTAGCGGGGGGGCGGGAGACCCAGTACTTC	CASSLAGGRETQYF
TRBJ1-2	TRBV9	-	-	TGTGCCAGCAGCGTAGGAGGGGGTCACGGCTACACCTTC	CASSVGGGHGYTF
TRBJ2-3	TRBV19	TRBD1	-	TGTGCCAGTAGTTCAGGACAGGGCCACTTCACAGATACGCAGTATTTT	CASSSGQGHFTDTQYF
TRBJ2-5	TRBV18	-	once	TGTGCCAGCTCACCGCAGCAAGACCTCCAAGAGACCCAGTACTTC	CASSPQQDLQETQYF
TRBJ2-3	TRBV6-5	TRBD2	-	TGTGCCAGCAGTTACCGCCCTAGCGGGAGCCCAGATACGCAGTATTTT	CASSYRPSGSPDTQYF
TRBJ2-7	TRBV9	-	-	TGTGCCAGCAGCGTAGGGGTAGGGAACCACGAGCAGTACTTC	CASSVGVGNHEQYF
TRBJ1-1	TRBV9	TRBD1	-	TGTGCCAGCAGCGAAGGACAGGGGATGATGAACACTGAAGCTTTCTTT	CASSEGQGMMNTEAFF
TRBJ1-5	TRBV2	-	few	TGTGCCAGCCGGGGGCGGGGGGAGGTTCAGCCCCAGCATTTT	CASRGRGEVQPQHF
TRBJ2-1	TRBV7-8	TRBD2	-	TGTGCCAGCAGCTTGAGGACTAGCGGGAGCGATGAGCAGTTCTTC	CASSLRTSGSDEQFF
TRBJ2-2	TRBV4-1	-	-	TGCGCCAGCAGCCGGGGTTGGACGGCCGGGGAGCTGTTTTTT	CASSRGWTAGELFF
TRBJ2-2	TRBV10-2	TRBD2	-	TGCGCCAGCTGTCCGGGGGGGAACACCGGGGAGCTGTTTTTT	CASCPGGNTGELFF
TRBJ1-4	TRBV9	TRBD1	-	TGTGCCAGCAGCGCTTACAGGGGGCGCGATGAAAAACTGTTTTTT	CASSAYRGRDEKLFF
TRBJ2-7	TRBV21-1	-	-	TGTGCCAGCAGCATTCCGGGACAGGGGTTTTACGAGCAGTACTTC	CASSIPGQGFYEQYF
TRBJ2-5	TRBV5-6	-	once	TGTGCCAGCAGCCCCGACTCCGGGGAGACCCAGTACTTC	CASSPDSGETQYF
TRBJ2-7	TRBV7-9	-	-	TGTGCCAGCAGCGGAGGCCCCGTCTACGAGCAGTACTTC	CASSGGPVYEQYF
TRBJ1-6	TRBV5-4	-	-	TGTGCCACACGAGTGGATAATTCACCCCTCCACTTT	CATRVDNSPLHF